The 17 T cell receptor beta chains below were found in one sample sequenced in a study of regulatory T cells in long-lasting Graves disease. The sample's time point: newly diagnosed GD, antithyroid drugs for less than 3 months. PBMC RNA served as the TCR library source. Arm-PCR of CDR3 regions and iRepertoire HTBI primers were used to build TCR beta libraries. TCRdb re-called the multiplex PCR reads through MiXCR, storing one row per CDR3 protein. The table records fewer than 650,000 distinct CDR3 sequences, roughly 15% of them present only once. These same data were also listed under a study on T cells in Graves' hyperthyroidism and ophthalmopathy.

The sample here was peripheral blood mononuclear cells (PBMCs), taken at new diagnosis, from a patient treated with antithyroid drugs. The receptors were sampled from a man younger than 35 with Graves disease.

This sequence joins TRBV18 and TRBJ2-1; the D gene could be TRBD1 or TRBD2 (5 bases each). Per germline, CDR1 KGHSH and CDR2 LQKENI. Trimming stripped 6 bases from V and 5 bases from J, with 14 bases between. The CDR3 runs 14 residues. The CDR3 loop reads CASSIPGANNEQFF. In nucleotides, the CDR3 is TGTGCCAGCTCGATCCCCGGGGCTAACAATGAGCAGTTCTTC.

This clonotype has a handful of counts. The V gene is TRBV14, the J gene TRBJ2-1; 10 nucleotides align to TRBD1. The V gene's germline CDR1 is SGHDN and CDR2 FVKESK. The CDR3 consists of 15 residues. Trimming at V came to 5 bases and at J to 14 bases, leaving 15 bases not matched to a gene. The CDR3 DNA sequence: TGTGCCAGCAGCAAGACAGGGGGCGCCCGAATGGGTGAGTTCTTC. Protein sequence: CASSKTGGARMGEFF.

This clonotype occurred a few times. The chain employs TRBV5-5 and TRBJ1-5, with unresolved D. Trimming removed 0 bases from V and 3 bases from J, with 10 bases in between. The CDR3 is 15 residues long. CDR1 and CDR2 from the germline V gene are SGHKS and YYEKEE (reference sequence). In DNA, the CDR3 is TGTGCCAGCAGCTTGGAATTTCAGGTCAATCAGCCCCAGCATTTT. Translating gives CASSLEFQVNQPQHF.

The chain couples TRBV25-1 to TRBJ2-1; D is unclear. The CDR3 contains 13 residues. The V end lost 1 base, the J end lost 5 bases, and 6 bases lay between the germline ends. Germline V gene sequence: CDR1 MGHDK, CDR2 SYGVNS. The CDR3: CASSEFGDNEQFF. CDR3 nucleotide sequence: TGTGCCAGCAGTGAATTTGGCGACAATGAGCAGTTCTTC.

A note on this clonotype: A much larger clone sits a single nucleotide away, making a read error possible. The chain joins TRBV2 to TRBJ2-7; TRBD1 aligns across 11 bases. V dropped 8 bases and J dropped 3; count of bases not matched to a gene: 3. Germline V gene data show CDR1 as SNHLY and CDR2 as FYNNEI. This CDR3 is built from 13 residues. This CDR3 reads CASEGTGGYEQYF. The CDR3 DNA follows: TGTGCCAGCGAGGGGACAGGGGGCTACGAGCAGTACTTC.

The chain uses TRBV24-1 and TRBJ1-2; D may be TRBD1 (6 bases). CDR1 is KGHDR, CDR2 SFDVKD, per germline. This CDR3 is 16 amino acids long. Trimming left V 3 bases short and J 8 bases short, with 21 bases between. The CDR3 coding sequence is TGTGCCACCAGTGATCACCCCAGGGGCAGGGGTGAAGGCTACACCTTC. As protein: CATSDHPRGRGEGYTF.

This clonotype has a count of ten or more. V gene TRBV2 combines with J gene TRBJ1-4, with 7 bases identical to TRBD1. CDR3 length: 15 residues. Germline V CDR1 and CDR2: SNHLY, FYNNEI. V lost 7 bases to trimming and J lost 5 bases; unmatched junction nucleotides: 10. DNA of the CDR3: TGTGCCAGCATCAAAATGGGACAGCCGAATGAAAAACTGTTTTTT. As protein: CASIKMGQPNEKLFF.

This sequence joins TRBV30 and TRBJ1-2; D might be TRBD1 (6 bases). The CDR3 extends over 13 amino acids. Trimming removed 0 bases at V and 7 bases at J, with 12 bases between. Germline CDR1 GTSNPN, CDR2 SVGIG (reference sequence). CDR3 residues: CAWSVGGLGGYTF. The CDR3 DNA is TGTGCCTGGAGTGTAGGGGGATTAGGTGGCTACACCTTC. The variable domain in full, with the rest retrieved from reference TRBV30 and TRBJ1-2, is SQTIHQWPATLVQPVGSPLSLECTVEGTSNPNLYWYRQAAGRGLQLLFYSVGIGQISSEVPQNLSASRPQDRQFILSSKKLLLSDSGFYLCAWSVGGLGGYTFGSGTRLTVV.

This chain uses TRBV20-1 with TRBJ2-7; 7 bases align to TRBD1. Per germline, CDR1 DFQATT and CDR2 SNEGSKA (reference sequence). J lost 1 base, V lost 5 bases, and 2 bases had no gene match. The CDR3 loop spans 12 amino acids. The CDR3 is CSAQQGSYEQYF. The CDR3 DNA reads TGCAGTGCTCAACAGGGGTCCTACGAGCAGTACTTC.

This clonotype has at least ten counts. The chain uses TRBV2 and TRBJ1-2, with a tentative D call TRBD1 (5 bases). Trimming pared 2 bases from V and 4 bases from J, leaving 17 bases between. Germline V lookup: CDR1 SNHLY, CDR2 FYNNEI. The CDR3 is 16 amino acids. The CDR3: CASSELWGATGYGYTF. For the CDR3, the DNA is TGTGCCAGCAGTGAATTGTGGGGCGCCACTGGCTATGGCTACACCTTC.

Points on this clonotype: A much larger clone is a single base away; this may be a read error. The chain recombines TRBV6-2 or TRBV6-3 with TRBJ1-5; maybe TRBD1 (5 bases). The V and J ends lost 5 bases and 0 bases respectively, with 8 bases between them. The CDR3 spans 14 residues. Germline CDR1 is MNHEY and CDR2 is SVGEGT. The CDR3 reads CASSIQVSNQPQHF. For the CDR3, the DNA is TGTGCCAGCAGTATACAGGTTAGCAATCAGCCCCAGCATTTT.

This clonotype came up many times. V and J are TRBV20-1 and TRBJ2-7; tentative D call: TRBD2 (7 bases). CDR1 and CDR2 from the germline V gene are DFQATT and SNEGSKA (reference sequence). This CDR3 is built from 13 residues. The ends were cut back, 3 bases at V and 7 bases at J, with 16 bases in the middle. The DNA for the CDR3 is TGCAGTGCTAGGAAAAGGGGGGGTTGGGAGCAGTACTTC. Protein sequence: CSARKRGGWEQYF.

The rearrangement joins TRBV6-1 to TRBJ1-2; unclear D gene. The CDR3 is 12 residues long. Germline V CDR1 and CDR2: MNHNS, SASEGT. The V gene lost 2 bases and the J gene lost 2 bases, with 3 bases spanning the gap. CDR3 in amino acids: CASSEINYGYTF. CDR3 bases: TGTGCCAGCAGTGAAATCAACTATGGCTACACCTTC.

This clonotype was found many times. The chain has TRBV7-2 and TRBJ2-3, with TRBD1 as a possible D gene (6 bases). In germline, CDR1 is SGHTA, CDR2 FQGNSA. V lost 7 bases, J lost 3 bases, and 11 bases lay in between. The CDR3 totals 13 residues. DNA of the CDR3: TGTGCCAGCACAGGGGTTCGGACAGATACGCAGTATTTT. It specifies CASTGVRTDTQYF.

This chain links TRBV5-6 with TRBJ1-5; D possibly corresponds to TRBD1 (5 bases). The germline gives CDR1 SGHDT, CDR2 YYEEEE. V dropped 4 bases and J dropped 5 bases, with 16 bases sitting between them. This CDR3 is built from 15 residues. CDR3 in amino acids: CASSLFRTQDQPQHF. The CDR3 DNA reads TGTGCCAGCAGCCTGTTCAGGACACAAGATCAGCCCCAGCATTTT.

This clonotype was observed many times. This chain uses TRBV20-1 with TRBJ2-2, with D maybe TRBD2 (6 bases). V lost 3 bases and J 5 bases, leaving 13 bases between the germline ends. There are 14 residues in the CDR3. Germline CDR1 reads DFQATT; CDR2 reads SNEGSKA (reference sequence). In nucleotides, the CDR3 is TGCAGTGCTAGGGACCCTCGGGGGACCGGGGAGCTGTTTTTT. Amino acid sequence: CSARDPRGTGELFF.

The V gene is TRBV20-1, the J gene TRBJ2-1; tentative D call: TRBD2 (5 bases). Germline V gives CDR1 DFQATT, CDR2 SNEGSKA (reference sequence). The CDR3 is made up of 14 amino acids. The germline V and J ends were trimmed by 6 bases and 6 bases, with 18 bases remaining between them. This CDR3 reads CSARSGLGPNEQFF. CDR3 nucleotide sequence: TGCAGTGCCCGAAGCGGACTCGGACCCAATGAGCAGTTCTTC.